This T cell receptor beta chain derives from a study of blood T cell repertoires in COVID-19. Study at large: Collection of acute and convalescent COVID-19 samples took place in the United States, Italy and Spain. T cells, B-cell-depleted T cells, or PBMCs supplied cDNA or gDNA.

Worth noting for this clone: Mismatch with germline at one junction end may stem from a read error.

The germline V gene encodes CDR1 KGHDR and CDR2 SFDVKD. CDR3 length equals 15 residues. As processed by the authors: Estimates of nucleated cell counts were drawn from the amplification of reference gene primers. Assay: immunoSEQ multiplex PCR; the TCRdb copy retains only in-frame clones and omits some. V and J calls and clone size are those listed in that table; D and trimming were worked out from the DNA. The sample lists under 90,000 clones; 83% were seen once. The clonotype originates from a man of 80 years or more with acute or convalescent COVID-19. The V call is TRBV24-1, the J call TRBJ2-1; 8 nucleotides align to TRBD2. Source material: peripheral blood. The CDR3 DNA follows: TGTACCACCAGTGAGAGCGGGAGCTCCTACAATGAGCAGTTCTTC. Its protein is CTTSESGSSYNEQFF.